The source of this T cell receptor beta chain is a study of long-term antiretroviral therapy in people with HIV. Researchers ran immunoSEQ v3.0 at survey level. Some clones are missing from TCRdb's copy, which holds only in-frame ones; the method was immunoSEQ multiplex PCR. The data show around 6,500 clones, 70% to 90% seen once. This sample comprised unsorted PBMCs, obtained 3.7 years after starting antiretroviral therapy. The receptor's source is a woman between 50 and 59 years old with HIV.

The CDR3 region has the DNA TGTGCCATCAGTGAGTCCCTCAGGGGAACCGGGGAGCTGTTTTTT. Translating gives CAISESLRGTGELFF. This rearrangement joins TRBV10-3 to TRBJ2-2; tentative D call: TRBD1 (6 bases). CDR1 and CDR2 from the germline V gene are ENHRY and SYGVKD. This CDR3 region has 15 residues. Trimming took off 0 bases at V and 5 bases at J, with 10 bases between the two ends.